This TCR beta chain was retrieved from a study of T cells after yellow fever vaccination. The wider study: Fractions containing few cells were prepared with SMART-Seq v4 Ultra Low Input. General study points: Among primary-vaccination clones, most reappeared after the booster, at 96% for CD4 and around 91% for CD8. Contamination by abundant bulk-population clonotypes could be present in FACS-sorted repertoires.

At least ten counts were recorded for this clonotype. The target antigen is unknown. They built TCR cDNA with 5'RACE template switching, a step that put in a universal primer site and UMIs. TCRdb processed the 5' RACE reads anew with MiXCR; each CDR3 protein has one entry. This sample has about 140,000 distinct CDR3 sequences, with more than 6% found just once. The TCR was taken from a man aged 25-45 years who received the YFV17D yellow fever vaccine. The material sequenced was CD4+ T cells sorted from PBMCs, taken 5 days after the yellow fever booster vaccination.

Here the CDR3 DNA reads TGCGCCAGCAGCCCGACGGCCCTGGGACTATTCGGTGAGCAGTTCTTC. This gives the protein CASSPTALGLFGEQFF. The chain couples TRBV5-1 to TRBJ2-1; TRBD2 agrees at 7 bases. The CDR3 is made up of 16 amino acids. J was trimmed by 9 bases and V by 4 bases; bases with no gene match: 16. Per germline, CDR1 SGHRS and CDR2 YFSETQ.